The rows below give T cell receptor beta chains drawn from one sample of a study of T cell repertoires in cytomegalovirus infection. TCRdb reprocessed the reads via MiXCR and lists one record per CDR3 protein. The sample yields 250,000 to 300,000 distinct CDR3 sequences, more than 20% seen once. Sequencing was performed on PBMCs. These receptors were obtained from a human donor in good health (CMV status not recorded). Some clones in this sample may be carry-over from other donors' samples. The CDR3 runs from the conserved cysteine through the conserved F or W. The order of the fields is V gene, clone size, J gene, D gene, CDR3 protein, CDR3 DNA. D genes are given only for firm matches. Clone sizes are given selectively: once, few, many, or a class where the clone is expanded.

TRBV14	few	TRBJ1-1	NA	CASSQGVMGTAEAFF	TGTGCCAGCAGCCAAGGGGTTATGGGTACGGCTGAAGCTTTCTTT
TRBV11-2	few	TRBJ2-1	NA	CASSLGKGYNEQFF	TGTGCCAGCAGCTTAGGGAAGGGGTACAATGAGCAGTTCTTC
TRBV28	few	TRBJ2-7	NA	CASIAGNPPYEQYF	TGTGCCAGCATTGCAGGGAACCCTCCCTACGAGCAGTACTTC
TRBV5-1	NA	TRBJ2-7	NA	CASSAYRNYEQYF	TGCGCCAGCAGCGCTTACCGAAACTACGAGCAGTACTTC
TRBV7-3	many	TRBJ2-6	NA	CASSQLASAGANVLTF	TGTGCCAGCAGCCAACTAGCTAGCGCTGGGGCCAACGTCCTGACTTTC
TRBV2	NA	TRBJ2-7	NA	CASSAPDSSYEQYF	TGTGCCAGCAGTGCACCGGACAGCTCCTACGAGCAGTACTTC
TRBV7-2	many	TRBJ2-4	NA	CASSSGSKNIQYF	TGTGCCAGCAGCTCCGGATCCAAAAACATTCAGTACTTC
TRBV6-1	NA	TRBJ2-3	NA	CASRSDGPGSPDTQYF	TGTGCCAGCAGATCGGACGGGCCTGGGAGTCCGGATACGCAGTATTTT
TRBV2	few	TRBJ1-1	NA	CASSPKGVGAEAFF	TGTGCCAGCAGCCCAAAGGGGGTAGGCGCTGAAGCTTTCTTT
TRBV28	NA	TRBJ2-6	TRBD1	CASSSQGDGANVLTF	TGTGCCAGCAGTTCCCAGGGGGATGGGGCCAACGTCCTGACTTTC
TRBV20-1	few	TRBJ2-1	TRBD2	CSARDLAGVWQQFF	TGCAGTGCTAGAGACCTAGCGGGAGTCTGGCAGCAGTTCTTC
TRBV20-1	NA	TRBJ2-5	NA	CSARVQETQYF	TGCAGTGCTAGAGTCCAAGAGACCCAGTACTTC
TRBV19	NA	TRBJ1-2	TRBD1	CASSIRSDRGGYGYTF	TGTGCCAGTAGTATTCGTTCGGACAGGGGTGGTTATGGCTACACCTTC
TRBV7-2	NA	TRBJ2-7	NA	CASSLEYGYEQYF	TGTGCCAGCAGCTTAGAGTACGGCTACGAGCAGTACTTC
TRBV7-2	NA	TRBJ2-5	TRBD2	CASSLAWGGYETQYF	TGTGCCAGCAGCTTAGCTTGGGGGGGGTATGAGACCCAGTACTTC
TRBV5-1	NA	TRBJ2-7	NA	CASSRGQNYEQYF	TGCGCCAGCAGCCGCGGACAGAACTACGAGCAGTACTTC
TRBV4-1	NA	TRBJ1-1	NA	CASSQVFGTGITEAFF	TGCGCCAGCAGCCAAGTTTTCGGAACAGGGATCACTGAAGCTTTCTTT
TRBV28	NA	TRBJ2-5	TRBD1	CASSLPGTGDETQYF	TGTGCCAGCAGTTTACCCGGGACAGGGGATGAGACCCAGTACTTC
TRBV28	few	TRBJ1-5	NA	CASSLGGSGGGQPQHF	TGTGCCAGCAGTTTAGGGGGTTCGGGGGGTGGACAGCCCCAGCATTTT
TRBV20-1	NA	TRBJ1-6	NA	CSARDSHASSYNSPLHF	TGCAGTGCTAGAGATAGCCATGCCAGCTCCTATAATTCACCCCTCCACTTT
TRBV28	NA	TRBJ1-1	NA	CASRRGAARNTEAFF	TGTGCCAGCAGGCGGGGGGCGGCCAGAAACACTGAAGCTTTCTTT
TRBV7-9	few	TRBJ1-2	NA	CASSFLGAGGYTF	TGTGCCAGCAGCTTCCTTGGGGCGGGGGGCTACACCTTC
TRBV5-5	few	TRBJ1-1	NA	CASSPAGNTEAFF	TGTGCCAGCAGCCCCGCAGGGAACACTGAAGCTTTCTTT
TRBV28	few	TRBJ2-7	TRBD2	CASRSGASGSYEQYF	TGTGCCAGCAGATCCGGGGCTAGCGGGAGCTACGAGCAGTACTTC
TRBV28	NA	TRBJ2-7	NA	CASSSGGARQGDEQYF	TGTGCCAGCAGTTCCGGGGGGGCTAGGCAGGGGGACGAGCAGTACTTC
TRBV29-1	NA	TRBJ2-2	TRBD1	CSVFPGQLNTGELFF	TGCAGCGTTTTTCCGGGACAGTTGAACACCGGGGAGCTGTTTTTT
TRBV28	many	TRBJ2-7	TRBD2	CASLSGLAGLEQYF	TGTGCCAGCCTAAGTGGACTAGCGGGTTTGGAGCAGTACTTC
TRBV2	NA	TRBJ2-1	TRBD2	CASSDGGGGPSEQFF	TGTGCCAGCAGTGACGGCGGGGGGGGCCCAAGTGAGCAGTTCTTC
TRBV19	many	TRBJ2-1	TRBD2	CASSIQAGGYNEQFF	TGTGCCAGTAGTATTCAAGCGGGGGGGTACAATGAGCAGTTCTTC
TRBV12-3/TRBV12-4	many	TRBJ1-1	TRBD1	CASSFGPHRGGRTEAFF	TGTGCCAGCAGTTTTGGCCCCCACAGGGGGGGTAGGACTGAAGCTTTCTTT
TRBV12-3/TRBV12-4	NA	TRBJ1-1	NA	CASSFVGAAAFF	TGTGCCAGCAGTTTTGTGGGGGCAGCGGCTTTCTTT
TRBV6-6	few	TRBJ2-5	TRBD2	CASSSLLAGGPETQYF	TGTGCCAGCAGTTCCCTACTAGCGGGGGGGCCAGAGACCCAGTACTTC
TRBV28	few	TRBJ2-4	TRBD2	CASSRPGGGLAKNIQYF	TGTGCCAGCAGTCGTCCGGGGGGTGGGCTAGCCAAAAACATTCAGTACTTC
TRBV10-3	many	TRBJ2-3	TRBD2	CAISESGREAATQYF	TGTGCCATCAGTGAGTCTGGGAGGGAAGCAGCTACGCAGTATTTT
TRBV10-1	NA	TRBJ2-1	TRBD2	CASSETRGLAGLNEQFF	TGCGCCAGCAGTGAGACCCGGGGACTAGCGGGTTTAAATGAGCAGTTCTTC
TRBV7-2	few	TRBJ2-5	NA	CASSATSRETQYF	TGTGCCAGCAGCGCGACTAGTCGGGAGACCCAGTACTTC
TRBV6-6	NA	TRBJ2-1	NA	CASRTLAVSYNEQFF	TGTGCCAGCAGGACCCTAGCCGTATCCTACAATGAGCAGTTCTTC
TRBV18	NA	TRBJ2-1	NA	CASSPIKGLEQFF	TGTGCCAGCTCACCAATAAAGGGCCTTGAGCAGTTCTTC
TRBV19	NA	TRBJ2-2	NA	CASGAGELFF	TGTGCCAGTGGAGCCGGGGAGCTGTTTTTT
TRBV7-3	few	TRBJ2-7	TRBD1	CASSRMTGGFNEQYF	TGTGCCAGCAGCCGGATGACAGGGGGCTTCAACGAGCAGTACTTC
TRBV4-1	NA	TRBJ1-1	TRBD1	CASSTAGQGLTEAFF	TGCGCCAGCAGCACCGCGGGACAGGGGCTGACTGAAGCTTTCTTT
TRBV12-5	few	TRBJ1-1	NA	CASGLGLNTEAFF	TGTGCTAGTGGTTTAGGCTTGAACACTGAAGCTTTCTTT
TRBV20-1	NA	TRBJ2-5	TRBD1	CSATRTGRETQYF	TGCAGTGCAACTCGGACAGGGCGGGAGACCCAGTACTTC
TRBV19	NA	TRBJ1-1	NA	CASSMNWDTEAFF	TGTGCCAGTAGTATGAATTGGGACACTGAAGCTTTCTTT
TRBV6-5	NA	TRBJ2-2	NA	CASSYRDSTGELFF	TGTGCCAGCAGTTATCGGGATTCTACCGGGGAGCTGTTTTTT
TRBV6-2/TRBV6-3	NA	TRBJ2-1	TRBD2	CASSRLAGDYNEQFF	TGTGCCAGCAGTCGACTAGCGGGAGACTACAATGAGCAGTTCTTC
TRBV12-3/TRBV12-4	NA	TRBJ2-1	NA	CASAARGELFNEQFF	TGTGCCAGCGCCGCCAGGGGGGAATTATTCAATGAGCAGTTCTTC
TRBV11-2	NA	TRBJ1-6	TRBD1	CASSLGGQVGSPLHF	TGTGCCAGCAGCTTAGGGGGACAGGTGGGTTCACCCCTCCACTTT
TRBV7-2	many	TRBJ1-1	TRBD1	CASSSWTGGAFF	TGTGCCAGCAGCTCTTGGACAGGGGGAGCTTTCTTT
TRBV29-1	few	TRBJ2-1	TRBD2	CSVATRLAGVREQFF	TGCAGCGTCGCAACCCGGCTAGCGGGAGTTAGAGAGCAGTTCTTC
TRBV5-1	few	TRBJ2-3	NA	CASSSTESTDTQYF	TGCGCCAGCAGCTCGACAGAGAGCACAGATACGCAGTATTTT
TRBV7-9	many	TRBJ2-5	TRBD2	CASSKSGTHQETQYF	TGTGCCAGCAGCAAAAGCGGGACCCACCAAGAGACCCAGTACTTC
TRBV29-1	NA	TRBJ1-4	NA	CSVEDLAGRTTNEKLFF	TGCAGCGTTGAAGATCTTGCAGGGCGTACGACTAATGAAAAACTGTTTTTT
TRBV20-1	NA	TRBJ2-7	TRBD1	CSATGDSRYEQYF	TGCAGTGCTACCGGGGACAGCCGCTACGAGCAGTACTTC
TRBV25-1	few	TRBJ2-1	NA	CASSELPGVDEQFF	TGTGCCAGCAGTGAATTGCCGGGAGTCGATGAGCAGTTCTTC
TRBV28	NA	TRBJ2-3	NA	CASSLLGADTDTQYF	TGTGCCAGCAGTTTACTCGGAGCGGACACAGATACGCAGTATTTT
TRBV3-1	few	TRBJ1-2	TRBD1	CASSLRQGGGYTF	TGTGCCAGCAGCCTACGACAGGGCGGAGGCTACACCTTC
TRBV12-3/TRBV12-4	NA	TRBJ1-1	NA	CASKTGMNTEAFF	TGTGCCAGCAAAACAGGGATGAACACTGAAGCTTTCTTT